These 27 T cell receptor beta chains originate from one sample sequenced in a study of blood T cell repertoires in COVID-19. Data came from immunoSEQ multiplex PCR; TCRdb stores just in-frame clones and leaves some out. Of approximately 210,000 clones listed, approximately 84% were seen once; the top ten hold 7.6%. Sequenced material: peripheral blood. Receptors were obtained from a woman aged 45-65 years with active or convalescent COVID-19.

This chain uses TRBV5-1 with TRBJ2-1; D unclear. The V and J ends lost 4 bases and 4 bases respectively, with 9 bases between them. CDR3 length equals 13 residues. Germline values: CDR1 SGHRS, CDR2 YFSETQ. CDR3 amino acids: CASSSDLYNEQFF. The CDR3 nucleotides read TGCGCCAGCAGCAGCGACTTATACAATGAGCAGTTCTTC.

The rearrangement links TRBV19 to TRBJ2-3, with D perhaps matching TRBD1 (6 bases). Germline values: CDR1 LNHDA, CDR2 SQIVND (reference sequence). V was pared by 0 bases and J by 4 bases, with 20 bases between. The CDR3 consists of 18 residues. CDR3 region: CASSIDITGTTEADTQYF. The CDR3 bases are TGTGCCAGTAGTATAGACATAACCGGGACAACCGAGGCAGATACGCAGTATTTT.

As DNA, the CDR3 is TGCGCCAGCAGCCATGAATCAACAGGGGACACTGAAGCTTTCTTT. Translating gives CASSHESTGDTEAFF. V is TRBV4-1 and J is TRBJ1-1; TRBD1 aligns across 7 bases. The CDR3 is 15 residues long. The V and J ends lost 3 bases and 3 bases, in that order; junction bases with no gene match: 7. CDR1 and CDR2 (germline): MGHRA, YSYEKL.

The chain joins TRBV19 to TRBJ2-7, with 9 positions matching TRBD2. Germline trimming cut 4 bases from V and 3 bases from J; bases unmatched to any gene: 10. Germline lookup yields CDR1 LNHDA and CDR2 SQIVND (reference sequence). This CDR3 comprises 16 residues. DNA for the CDR3: TGTGCCAGTAGTAATCCTAGCGGGAATGCCTACTACGAGCAGTACTTC. This encodes CASSNPSGNAYYEQYF. The variable domain in full, completed from reference TRBV19 and TRBJ2-7, reads DGGITQSPKYLFRKEGQNVTLSCEQNLNHDAMYWYRQDPGQGLRLIYYSQIVNDFQKGDIAEGYSVSREKKESFPLTVTSAQKNPTAFYLCASSNPSGNAYYEQYFGPGTRLTVT.

The V and J genes are TRBV29-1 and TRBJ1-1; tentative D call: TRBD1 (6 bases). This CDR3 contains 12 residues. The germline V gene has CDR1 SQVTM and CDR2 ANQGSEA. The ends were cut back, 3 bases at V and 4 bases at J, with 9 bases in the middle. CDR3: CSVEGGGTEAFF. CDR3 DNA: TGCAGCGTTGAGGGAGGGGGCACTGAAGCTTTCTTT.

The chain has TRBV7-9 and TRBJ1-2; D ambiguous. CDR1 and CDR2 (germline): SEHNR, FQNEAQ (reference sequence). V gave up 3 bases and J gave up 8 bases, with 7 bases separating them. The CDR3 contains 11 residues. CDR3 residues: CASSFSGGYTF. The CDR3, as DNA: TGTGCCAGCAGCTTCTCCGGGGGCTACACCTTC.

This clone was seen once. The genes are TRBV14 and TRBJ2-1; a possible D gene is TRBD1 (6 bases). This CDR3 is 15 amino acids long. Germline V gene data show CDR1 as SGHDN and CDR2 as FVKESK. The V end lost 0 bases, the J end lost 7 bases, and 13 bases lay between the germline ends. CDR3 in amino acids: CASSQDLGAVNEQFF. DNA of the CDR3: TGTGCCAGCAGCCAAGATCTGGGGGCGGTGAATGAGCAGTTCTTC. Based on the CDR3 plus reference TRBV14 and TRBJ2-1, the full variable domain is EAGVTQFPSHSVIEKGQTVTLRCDPISGHDNLYWYRRVMGKEIKFLLHFVKESKQDESGMPNNRFLAERTGGTYSTLKVQPAELEDSGVYFCASSQDLGAVNEQFFGPGTRLTVL.

The chain carries TRBV10-2 and TRBJ1-1; D possibly corresponds to TRBD1 (6 bases). The CDR3 spans 15 residues. The germline V gene encodes CDR1 WSHSY and CDR2 SAAADI. Trimming pared 8 bases from V and 1 base from J, leaving 17 bases between. In DNA form, the CDR3 reads TGCGCCAGCGGACAACAGGGATTCGGGAACACTGAAGCTTTCTTT. Its translation is CASGQQGFGNTEAFF.

The V and J genes are TRBV15 and TRBJ2-7; the match to TRBD2 covers 8 bases. J was trimmed by 6 bases and V by 0 bases; bases with no gene match: 7. Germline V gene data show CDR1 as LNHNV and CDR2 as YYDKDF (reference sequence). This CDR3 has 15 residues. The CDR3 loop reads CATSRDFGTSGEQYF. Here the CDR3 DNA reads TGTGCCACCAGCAGAGATTTTGGTACTAGCGGCGAGCAGTACTTC.

This clone was seen once. V is TRBV5-4 and J is TRBJ1-3; D is ambiguous. Germline lookup yields CDR1 SGHNT and CDR2 YYREEE (reference sequence). With 3 bases removed from V and 0 bases from J, the gap between germline ends came to 10 bases. The CDR3 extends over 15 amino acids. CDR3 nucleotides: TGTGCCAGCAGCTGGGGAGACGCCTCTGGAAACACCATATATTTT. It encodes CASSWGDASGNTIYF.

The V gene is TRBV18, the J gene TRBJ1-2, with TRBD1 matching over 7 bases. The CDR3 sequence is 16 residues long. Germline assignment: CDR1 KGHSH and CDR2 LQKENI. The V and J ends lost 4 bases and 6 bases, in that order; junction bases with no gene match: 14. For the CDR3, the DNA is TGTGCCAGCTCACTAAACCCCGGGACAGACTACGATGGCTACACCTTC. Amino acid sequence: CASSLNPGTDYDGYTF.

The chain carries TRBV5-6 and TRBJ2-7; 11 bases are a match to TRBD1. This CDR3 is 17 amino acids long. Per germline, CDR1 SGHDT and CDR2 YYEEEE. V lost 2 bases, J lost 0 bases, and 7 bases stayed unmatched. CDR3 nucleotides: TGTGCCAGCAGCTTAAGTCGGACAGGGGGCGACTCCTACGAGCAGTACGTC. Protein sequence: CASSLSRTGGDSYEQYV.

The J gene is TRBJ2-2, the V gene TRBV4-1, with TRBD2 as a possible D gene (6 bases). This CDR3 has 19 residues. CDR1 and CDR2 (germline): MGHRA, YSYEKL. Trimming removed 0 bases from V and 0 bases from J, with 17 bases in between. CDR3 DNA: TGCGCCAGCAGCCAAGAGGCGGGGACCGACACCGCGAACACCGGGGAGCTGTTTTTT. Encoded protein: CASSQEAGTDTANTGELFF.

This sequence joins TRBV4-1 and TRBJ2-3; D is perhaps TRBD1 (5 bases). Germline V gene data show CDR1 as MGHRA and CDR2 as YSYEKL. The CDR3 contains 17 residues. The V gene lost 3 bases and the J gene lost 1 base, with 17 bases spanning the gap. The CDR3 DNA sequence: TGCGCCAGCAGCCACCCGACAGCTTCCCCAGGCACAGATACGCAGTATTTT. Residues: CASSHPTASPGTDTQYF.

The chain is built from TRBV14 and TRBJ2-7, with D unclear. The CDR3 has 12 residues. CDR1 SGHDN and CDR2 FVKESK come from the germline V gene. Deletions cut 3 bases from V and 4 bases from J, with 7 bases between. This CDR3 reads CASSHNAYEQYF. DNA of the CDR3: TGTGCCAGCAGCCATAACGCGTACGAGCAGTACTTC.

The chain couples TRBV28 to TRBJ2-1; TRBD1 matches at 7 bases. V was pared by 7 bases and J by 6 bases, with 6 bases of the junction left unmatched. There are 13 residues in the CDR3. Germline values: CDR1 MDHEN, CDR2 SYDVKM. CDR3 sequence (DNA): TGTGCCAGCAATTCGGCAGGGGGCAATGAGCAGTTCTTC. Its translation is CASNSAGGNEQFF.

This clone was seen only once. V is TRBV28 and J is TRBJ1-5; D is ambiguous. Trimming took off 7 bases at V and 0 bases at J, with 10 bases between the two ends. Germline CDR1 is MDHEN and CDR2 is SYDVKM. This CDR3 region has 14 residues. The CDR3 sequence: CASIRDYSNQPQHF. The DNA for the CDR3 is TGTGCCAGCATCAGAGACTATAGCAATCAGCCCCAGCATTTT.

The chain combines TRBV12-5 with TRBJ1-1, with TRBD1 identical over 9 bases. Germline-derived CDR1 and CDR2 are LGHNT and FRNRAP. The CDR3 runs 13 residues. The trim removed 6 bases at V and 11 bases at J, leaving 10 bases unmatched. The CDR3 DNA reads as TGTGCTAGTGGCCGGGACAGGGTAGAAAGGGCTTTCTTT. It codes for CASGRDRVERAFF.

CDR3 bases: TGTGCCAGCAGCCAAGACATCACGCCGAGGCAGCAGTACTTC. Translating it yields CASSQDITPRQQYF. The rearrangement links TRBV3-1 (or the pseudogene TRBV3-2) to TRBJ2-7; D is unclear. Germline values: CDR1 LGHDT, CDR2 YNNKEL (reference sequence). Deletions cut 0 bases from V and 8 bases from J, with 14 bases between. The CDR3 consists of 14 residues.

The rearrangement joins TRBV25-1 to TRBJ1-1; D is perhaps TRBD1 (5 bases). Germline CDR1 MGHDK, CDR2 SYGVNS. This CDR3 has 12 amino acids. V lost 4 bases to trimming and J lost 9 bases, with 12 bases between them. The CDR3 sequence: CASSGTGEQAFF. CDR3 nucleotide sequence: TGTGCCAGCAGTGGCACGGGGGAACAAGCTTTCTTT. The full variable domain, completed using reference TRBV25-1 and TRBJ1-1, is EADIYQTPRYLVIGTGKKITLECSQTMGHDKMYWYQQDPGMELHLIHYSYGVNSTEKGDLSSESTVSRIRTEHFPLTLESARPSHTSQYLCASSGTGEQAFFGQGTRLTVV.

The CDR3: CASSLDLKAGDNYGYTF. The CDR3 region has the DNA TGTGCCAGCAGTTTAGACCTAAAGGCGGGAGATAACTATGGCTACACCTTC. V usage is TRBV28 and J usage is TRBJ1-2; D is undetermined. Germline assignment: CDR1 MDHEN and CDR2 SYDVKM. V lost 2 bases to trimming and J lost 1 base, with 17 bases between them. This CDR3 region has 17 residues.

The rearrangement joins TRBV11-2 to TRBJ2-5; perhaps TRBD1 as D (6 bases). In germline, CDR1 is SGHAT, CDR2 FQNNGV. The CDR3 contains 15 residues. V lost 8 bases, J lost 3 bases, and 19 bases lay in between. The DNA of the CDR3 is TGTGCCAGCTGTCTCCTCCCCAGGGGCGAAGAGACCCAGTACTTC. Protein product: CASCLLPRGEETQYF. Supplemented by reference TRBV11-2 and TRBJ2-5, the full variable domain reads EAGVAQSPRYKIIEKRQSVAFWCNPISGHATLYWYQQILGQGPKLLIQFQNNGVVDDSQLPKDRFSAERLKGVDSTLKIQPAKLEDSAVYLCASCLLPRGEETQYFGPGTRLLVL.

The chain couples TRBV2 to TRBJ2-5; no firm D call. CDR3 length equals 14 residues. CDR1 and CDR2 from the germline V gene are SNHLY and FYNNEI. Trimming pared 5 bases from V and 0 bases from J, leaving 10 bases between. The chain's CDR3 is CASSLHQYQETQYF. CDR3 coding DNA: TGTGCCAGCAGTCTCCACCAGTACCAAGAGACCCAGTACTTC.

The V call is TRBV6-5, the J call TRBJ1-2; D may be TRBD1 (6 bases). Trimming pared 10 bases from V and 8 bases from J, leaving 23 bases between. Germline CDR1 and CDR2: MNHEY and SVGAGI. This CDR3 contains 14 residues. For the CDR3, the DNA is TGTGCCACCTTGAATTATGTTCCACAGGGAGGCTACACCTTC. As protein: CATLNYVPQGGYTF.

The gene calls are TRBV28 and TRBJ2-7, with a possible D match to TRBD1 (5 bases). The germline V and J ends were trimmed by 7 bases and 2 bases, with 12 bases remaining between them. Germline CDR1 reads MDHEN; CDR2 reads SYDVKM. This CDR3 region has 13 residues. Here the CDR3 reads CASTRQSPYEQYV. The CDR3 DNA is TGTGCCAGCACCAGACAGTCGCCCTACGAGCAGTACGTC.

The chain couples TRBV5-4 to TRBJ2-3; a weak D match, TRBD2 (5 bases). Germline values: CDR1 SGHNT, CDR2 YYREEE (reference sequence). The CDR3 is 15 amino acids. Trimming removed 2 bases at V and 0 bases at J, with 10 bases between. As DNA, the CDR3 is TGTGCCAGCAGCTTTAGAGGGCCTAGCACAGATACGCAGTATTTT. This translates into CASSFRGPSTDTQYF.

The chain employs TRBV24-1 and TRBJ2-5; TRBD1 is a possible D gene (6 bases). The CDR3 spans 13 residues. Germline V gives CDR1 KGHDR, CDR2 SFDVKD. The V gene lost 5 bases and the J gene lost 5 bases, with 11 bases spanning the gap. The CDR3 protein is CATSVGAGETQYF. DNA for the CDR3: TGTGCCACCAGTGTGGGGGCTGGCGAGACCCAGTACTTC.